Listed here are 14 T cell receptor beta chains from one sample, sequenced in a study of glioma-infiltrating T cells. Using RNA template, CDR3s of TCR alpha and beta were amplified with iRepertoire arm-PCR. MiXCR, run by TCRdb on the multiplex PCR reads, gives a single entry per CDR3 protein. The data show about 110,000 distinct CDR3 sequences, around a quarter seen once. The sample consisted of glioma tissue, nonneoplastic brain tissue, or PBMCs (not recorded which). Every receptor here comes from a human donor with low-grade glioma or glioblastoma, undergoing nonglioma brain surgery, or in good health (not recorded which).

This clonotype appeared many times. V and J are TRBV20-1 and TRBJ1-4; 8 bases fit TRBD1. CDR3 length: 13 residues. Germline CDR1 and CDR2: DFQATT and SNEGSKA (reference sequence). The J segment lost 7 bases and the V segment lost 6 bases, leaving 7 bases of the junction unmatched. DNA for the CDR3: TGCAGTGCAAAAGACAGGGGAGTTGAAAAACTGTTTTTT. Its translation: CSAKDRGVEKLFF.

This clonotype has at least ten counts. The chain combines TRBV6-2 or TRBV6-3 with TRBJ2-1, with TRBD2 matching 8 bases. The CDR3 is 17 amino acids. CDR1 MNHEY and CDR2 SVGEGT come from the germline V gene. The trim removed 2 bases at V and 8 bases at J, leaving 14 bases unmatched. Written as DNA, the CDR3 is TGTGCCAGCAGTTACCCTCTTGCGGGAGGACAAAGGGATGAGCAGTTCTTC. Its protein is CASSYPLAGGQRDEQFF.

This clonotype came up many times. The chain employs TRBV7-2 and TRBJ1-5, with D possibly being TRBD1 (6 bases). Trimming pared 6 bases from V and 4 bases from J, leaving 16 bases between. There are 15 residues in the CDR3. Germline lookup yields CDR1 SGHTA and CDR2 FQGNSA. Here the CDR3 reads CASSLTGLANQPQHF. DNA of the CDR3: TGTGCCAGCAGTCTGACAGGATTAGCAAATCAGCCCCAGCATTTT.

This clonotype has a count of ten or more. A junction boundary mismatches the germline segment, possibly from a read error. This chain joins TRBV28 and TRBJ1-1; D call uncertain. In germline, CDR1 is MDHEN, CDR2 SYDVKM. The CDR3 has 13 amino acids. CDR3 nucleotides: TGTGCCAGCAGCGGGCTCTGGAACTCTGAAGCTTTCTTT. Encoded protein: CASSGLWNSEAFF.

In this sample, this clonotype turned up a few times. The CDR3 DNA sequence: TGCAGCGTTGAAGATGCCGGGTGGTCCCAGTACTTC. Translating gives CSVEDAGWSQYF. V and J are TRBV29-1 and TRBJ2-5, with D uncertain. Germline CDR1 SQVTM, CDR2 ANQGSEA. The CDR3 length is 12 residues. Trimming removed 0 bases at V and 9 bases at J, with 11 bases between.

This clonotype showed up just a few times. The rearrangement uses TRBV2 and TRBJ1-3, with D hard to call. V was pared by 3 bases and J by 0 bases, with 9 bases between. Germline V CDR1 and CDR2: SNHLY, FYNNEI. The CDR3 loop spans 15 amino acids. The chain's CDR3 is CASSDRGISGNTIYF. The CDR3 DNA reads as TGTGCCAGCAGTGATAGAGGGATCTCTGGAAACACCATATATTTT.

V is TRBV11-3 and J is TRBJ2-7; possible D gene TRBD1, 6 bases. Germline CDR1 reads SGHNT; CDR2 reads YENEEA. V lost 4 bases and J lost 0, with 13 bases in between. CDR3 length equals 15 residues. This CDR3 reads CASSSKQGSSYEQYF. Written as DNA, the CDR3 is TGTGCCAGCAGCTCGAAACAGGGTAGCTCCTACGAGCAGTACTTC.

Many counts were recorded for this clonotype. The V and J genes are TRBV6-1 and TRBJ2-1; 9 bases are shared with TRBD2. The V gene's germline CDR1 is MNHNS and CDR2 SASEGT. V was pared by 1 base and J by 4 bases, with 5 bases of the junction left unmatched. The CDR3 is 16 amino acids. The CDR3 is CASSEERTSAYNEQFF. The CDR3 DNA is TGTGCCAGCAGTGAAGAGAGGACTAGCGCTTACAATGAGCAGTTCTTC.

This clonotype was seen many times. The chain recombines TRBV7-9 with TRBJ2-7; tentatively, D is TRBD1 (6 bases). The germline V and J ends were trimmed by 4 bases and 3 bases, with 16 bases remaining between them. In germline, CDR1 is SEHNR, CDR2 FQNEAQ (reference sequence). The CDR3 totals 15 residues. This CDR3 reads CASSSTPTGHYEQYF. CDR3 nucleotides: TGTGCCAGCAGCTCAACCCCCACAGGGCACTACGAGCAGTACTTC.

This clonotype has ten or more counts. The gene calls are TRBV4-3 and TRBJ2-3; D is uncertain. This CDR3 comprises 13 residues. V lost 1 base and J lost 3, with 5 bases in between. The germline V gene has CDR1 LGHNA and CDR2 YSLEER. CDR3 nucleotides: TGCGCCAGCAGCCAAGCACAAACAGATACGCAGTATTTT. Translating it yields CASSQAQTDTQYF.

As regards this clonotype: Possible read error: a much larger clone is one base away. The chain has TRBV19 and TRBJ1-5; no clear D. Germline assignment: CDR1 LNHDA and CDR2 SQIVND (reference sequence). Between the trimmed V and J ends, which lost 7 bases and 0 bases, there was a span of 13 bases. The CDR3 covers 15 residues. The CDR3 nucleotides are TGTGCCAGTACCCCCTACGGGAGTAGCAATCAGCCCCAGCATTTT. Protein sequence: CASTPYGSSNQPQHF. Full variable domain (rest looked up from reference TRBV19 and TRBJ1-5): DGGITQSPKYLFRKEGQNVTLSCEQNLNHDAMYWYRQDPGQGLRLIYYSQIVNDFQKGDIAEGYSVSREKKESFPLTVTSAQKNPTAFYLCASTPYGSSNQPQHFGDGTRLSIL.

Many counts were recorded for this clonotype. The J gene is TRBJ1-1, the V gene TRBV19; 8 bases align to TRBD1. Germline CDR1 and CDR2: LNHDA and SQIVND (reference sequence). The CDR3 runs to 15 residues. V gave up 3 bases and J gave up 6 bases; unmatched junction bases: 9. The CDR3: CASSIDRGVGAEAFF. CDR3 in DNA: TGTGCCAGTAGTATCGACAGGGGAGTGGGTGCTGAAGCTTTCTTT.

This clonotype was seen at least ten times. The chain couples TRBV7-9 to TRBJ1-1; maybe TRBD1 (6 bases). The CDR3 covers 14 residues. V shed 7 bases and J shed 8 bases, with 20 bases lying between them. The germline V gene has CDR1 SEHNR and CDR2 FQNEAQ (reference sequence). The CDR3 loop is CASTARGGTGEAFF. The CDR3 DNA sequence: TGTGCCAGCACTGCTAGGGGGGGAACAGGGGAAGCTTTCTTT.

In its sample, this clonotype was seen many times. This rearrangement joins TRBV6-1 to TRBJ2-7; D tentatively fits TRBD1 or TRBD2 (5 bases each). V was clipped by 6 bases and J by 2 bases, with 11 bases between them. Per germline, CDR1 MNHNS and CDR2 SASEGT. The length of the CDR3 is 13 residues. CDR3 sequence: CASSTRETYEQYF. CDR3 bases: TGTGCCAGCAGCACCAGGGAGACCTACGAGCAGTACTTC.